This T cell receptor (beta chain) was sequenced in a study of cytomegalovirus exposure and HLA in healthy donors. Using immunoSEQ multiplex PCR, the repertoire was profiled, and TCRdb retains in-frame clones only, with some absent. The profile covers about 360,000 clones, with roughly 90% appearing a single time and roughly 0.75% taken by the ten largest. The donors were part of the approximately 130-subject validation cohort, which stood apart from the roughly 670-subject first cohort. A remark on this clone: What it recognizes is unknown.

There are 15 residues in the CDR3. V lost 4 bases and J lost 4; bases outside the gene matches: 9. Germline CDR1 is LNHDA and CDR2 is SQIVND (reference sequence). Study-level findings and limits: The TCR clusters that emerged in the first cohort tended, a later analysis found, to co-occur in the approximately 130 validation repertoires.

The TCR sequence derives from a woman younger than 30 in good health and CMV-seronegative. This chain uses TRBV19 with TRBJ1-2; 7 bases are a match to TRBD1. The sequencing sample was made of PBMCs. The chain's CDR3 is CASSTLTGTVYGYTF. DNA for the CDR3: TGTGCCAGTAGTACCTTAACCGGGACAGTCTATGGCTACACCTTC.